The 16 T cell receptor beta chains presented below share a single source sample, sequenced in a study of T-cell reconstitution after alpha-beta-depleted transplantation in children listed by TCRdb under 2016. Library method: PCR. These reads were obtained on an Illumina HiSeq 2500. TCR libraries were prepared with molecular barcoding, using unique molecular identifiers to normalize TCRbeta repertoire quantification. TCRdb's own reprocessing of the public reads used fastp at Q25 and MiXCR and kept productive beta chains. One record per CDR3 amino acid sequence lists the most common genes and DNA. Counted in this sample were some 240,000 distinct CDR3 sequences; approximately 12% of them appeared once. The ten largest make up roughly 2.6% of the sample. The sequencing here drew on PBMCs from the stem cell graft donor, taken from the stem cell graft. The receptors stem from a human donor who donated a stem cell graft to a child with acute lymphoblastic leukemia.

The chain has TRBV27 and TRBJ2-7; D possibly matches TRBD1 or TRBD2 (5 bases each). From germline, CDR1 is MNHEY and CDR2 SMNVEV (reference sequence). V lost 7 bases to trimming and J lost 1 base, with 14 bases between them. There are 14 residues in the CDR3. The CDR3 spells CASKWDVLSYEQYF. The CDR3, as DNA: TGTGCCAGCAAGTGGGACGTCCTTTCCTACGAGCAGTACTTC.

This clonotype was recorded at least ten times. V usage is TRBV12-3 or TRBV12-4 and J usage is TRBJ2-7; TRBD2 matches at 13 bases. The CDR3 sequence is 15 residues long. Trimming removed 3 bases from V and 4 bases from J; junction bases left unmatched: 3. CDR3 region: CASSFMTSGRYEQYF. The DNA of the CDR3 is TGTGCCAGCAGTTTTATGACTAGCGGGAGGTACGAGCAGTACTTC.

The chain combines TRBV19 with TRBJ2-3; D not certain. Germline loops: CDR1 LNHDA, CDR2 SQIVND (reference sequence). V was pared by 1 base and J by 3 bases, with 14 bases between. The CDR3 has 16 residues. CDR3 sequence reads: CASSIVSYTKTDTQYF. CDR3 DNA: TGTGCCAGTAGTATAGTCAGCTACACAAAAACAGATACGCAGTATTTT.

In this sample, this clonotype turned up many times. The chain combines TRBV2 with TRBJ2-2; no definite D call. Germline V gene data show CDR1 as SNHLY and CDR2 as FYNNEI. The CDR3 totals 18 residues. The V end lost 3 bases, the J end lost 1 base, and 18 bases lay between the germline ends. Here the CDR3 reads CASSDSFLDKKNTGELFF. CDR3 DNA sequence: TGTGCCAGCAGTGATAGCTTCCTAGACAAAAAGAACACCGGGGAGCTGTTTTTT.

This clonotype was recorded at least ten times. The chain couples TRBV28 to TRBJ2-5; TRBD1 matches at 9 bases. Trimming at V came to 6 bases and at J to 4 bases, leaving 6 bases not matched to a gene. CDR1 is MDHEN, CDR2 SYDVKM, per germline. The CDR3 covers 14 residues. In DNA form, the CDR3 reads TGTGCCAGCAGACTACAGGGGGCGAGAGAGACCCAGTACTTC. This sequence encodes CASRLQGARETQYF.

This clonotype was seen just once. At one boundary the junction diverges from the germline segment, which might be a read error. V gene TRBV7-9 combines with J gene TRBJ1-2; D not certain. This CDR3 contains 13 residues. The germline V gene encodes CDR1 SEHNR and CDR2 FQNEAQ (reference sequence). The CDR3 sequence: CASGFRKNYGYTF. In DNA, the CDR3 is TGTGCCAGCGGCTTCCGGAAGAACTATGGCTACACCTTC.

The sample holds many counts of this clonotype. V gene TRBV27 combines with J gene TRBJ2-1, with a weak D call TRBD2 (6 bases). Germline lookup yields CDR1 MNHEY and CDR2 SMNVEV (reference sequence). The CDR3 is 15 amino acids. Trimming took 0 bases from V and 3 from J, leaving 9 bases between them. CDR3 coding DNA: TGTGCCAGCAGTTTATCGGCGGGGTTCTACAATGAGCAGTTCTTC. Its protein is CASSLSAGFYNEQFF.

CDR3 amino acids: CASSRSGLNEKLFF. Written as DNA, the CDR3 is TGTGCCAGCTCCAGATCCGGCCTTAATGAAAAACTGTTTTTT. The chain carries TRBV18 and TRBJ1-4, with D hard to call. This CDR3 region has 14 residues. The V end was cut by 6 bases, the J end by 4 bases, with 12 bases between. Germline V lookup: CDR1 KGHSH, CDR2 LQKENI.

In regard to this clonotype: Germline and junction disagree at one end, which may indicate a read error. The chain combines TRBV20-1 with TRBJ1-4; 7 nucleotides agree with TRBD1. The germline V gene encodes CDR1 DFQATT and CDR2 SNEGSKA (reference sequence). The CDR3 extends over 13 amino acids. The CDR3 loop reads CSVGGQMNENLFF. CDR3 nucleotides: TGCAGTGTGGGGGGACAGATGAATGAAAACCTGTTTTTT.

This clonotype was detected many times. The chain employs TRBV29-1 and TRBJ1-4; D perhaps matches TRBD1 (5 bases). From germline, CDR1 is SQVTM and CDR2 ANQGSEA. The ends were cut back, 4 bases at V and 4 bases at J, with 13 bases in the middle. The CDR3 totals 14 residues. CDR3 coding DNA: TGCAGCGTTGTGTCGGGGGGGATTAATGAAAAACTGTTTTTT. Its translation: CSVVSGGINEKLFF.

This clonotype was counted many times. The chain has TRBV4-2 and TRBJ1-1, with D perhaps matching TRBD1 (5 bases). Germline CDR1 is LGHNA and CDR2 is YNFKEQ. The CDR3 contains 15 residues. The V gene lost 4 bases and the J gene lost 0 bases, with 12 bases spanning the gap. The DNA of the CDR3 is TGTGCCAGCAGCCGGGTTGACAGCATGAACACTGAAGCTTTCTTT. Translating gives CASSRVDSMNTEAFF.

This clonotype was recorded at least ten times. The V call is TRBV5-6, the J call TRBJ2-3, with D unclear. V was trimmed by 0 bases and J by 5 bases, leaving 13 bases between them. In germline, CDR1 is SGHDT, CDR2 YYEEEE. The CDR3 totals 15 residues. The CDR3 is CASSLGKEIIDTQYF. DNA of the CDR3: TGTGCCAGCAGCTTGGGGAAGGAGATAATAGATACGCAGTATTTT.

This clonotype has at least ten counts. V and J are TRBV7-2 and TRBJ2-2; D unresolved. V was trimmed by 8 bases and J by 0 bases, leaving 7 bases between them. The CDR3 is 13 residues long. CDR1 and CDR2 (germline): SGHTA, FQGNSA. The CDR3: CASVAANTGELFF. The DNA for the CDR3 is TGTGCCAGCGTAGCAGCGAACACCGGGGAGCTGTTTTTT.

The chain employs TRBV18 and TRBJ2-3; D is unresolved. CDR3 length: 14 residues. Germline V gives CDR1 KGHSH, CDR2 LQKENI. The ends were cut back, 0 bases at V and 2 bases at J, with 6 bases in the middle. CDR3 amino acids: CASSPPWNTDTQYF. DNA of the CDR3: TGTGCCAGCTCACCACCTTGGAACACAGATACGCAGTATTTT. The full variable domain, rest sourced from reference TRBV18 and TRBJ2-3, is NAGVMQNPRHLVRRRGQEARLRCSPMKGHSHVYWYRQLPEEGLKFMVYLQKENIIDESGMPKERFSAEFPKEGPSILRIQQVVRGDSAAYFCASSPPWNTDTQYFGPGTRLTVL.

In this sample, this clonotype turned up many times. The chain carries TRBV20-1 and TRBJ2-4; D gene unclear. V gave up 3 bases and J gave up 7 bases, with 13 bases separating them. The CDR3 runs to 13 residues. Germline V gene sequence: CDR1 DFQATT, CDR2 SNEGSKA (reference sequence). CDR3 sequence reads: CSASSGLQNIQYF. The CDR3 nucleotides are TGCAGTGCTAGTTCAGGTTTGCAGAACATTCAGTACTTC.

This clonotype was counted at least ten times. The V gene is TRBV29-1, the J gene TRBJ1-1, with D unclear. Between the trimmed V and J ends, which lost 4 bases and 8 bases, there was a span of 14 bases. Germline CDR1 is SQVTM and CDR2 is ANQGSEA. There are 12 residues in the CDR3. CDR3 sequence (DNA): TGCAGCGTTGCCCTCGTGGGCACGGAAGCTTTCTTT. This sequence encodes CSVALVGTEAFF.